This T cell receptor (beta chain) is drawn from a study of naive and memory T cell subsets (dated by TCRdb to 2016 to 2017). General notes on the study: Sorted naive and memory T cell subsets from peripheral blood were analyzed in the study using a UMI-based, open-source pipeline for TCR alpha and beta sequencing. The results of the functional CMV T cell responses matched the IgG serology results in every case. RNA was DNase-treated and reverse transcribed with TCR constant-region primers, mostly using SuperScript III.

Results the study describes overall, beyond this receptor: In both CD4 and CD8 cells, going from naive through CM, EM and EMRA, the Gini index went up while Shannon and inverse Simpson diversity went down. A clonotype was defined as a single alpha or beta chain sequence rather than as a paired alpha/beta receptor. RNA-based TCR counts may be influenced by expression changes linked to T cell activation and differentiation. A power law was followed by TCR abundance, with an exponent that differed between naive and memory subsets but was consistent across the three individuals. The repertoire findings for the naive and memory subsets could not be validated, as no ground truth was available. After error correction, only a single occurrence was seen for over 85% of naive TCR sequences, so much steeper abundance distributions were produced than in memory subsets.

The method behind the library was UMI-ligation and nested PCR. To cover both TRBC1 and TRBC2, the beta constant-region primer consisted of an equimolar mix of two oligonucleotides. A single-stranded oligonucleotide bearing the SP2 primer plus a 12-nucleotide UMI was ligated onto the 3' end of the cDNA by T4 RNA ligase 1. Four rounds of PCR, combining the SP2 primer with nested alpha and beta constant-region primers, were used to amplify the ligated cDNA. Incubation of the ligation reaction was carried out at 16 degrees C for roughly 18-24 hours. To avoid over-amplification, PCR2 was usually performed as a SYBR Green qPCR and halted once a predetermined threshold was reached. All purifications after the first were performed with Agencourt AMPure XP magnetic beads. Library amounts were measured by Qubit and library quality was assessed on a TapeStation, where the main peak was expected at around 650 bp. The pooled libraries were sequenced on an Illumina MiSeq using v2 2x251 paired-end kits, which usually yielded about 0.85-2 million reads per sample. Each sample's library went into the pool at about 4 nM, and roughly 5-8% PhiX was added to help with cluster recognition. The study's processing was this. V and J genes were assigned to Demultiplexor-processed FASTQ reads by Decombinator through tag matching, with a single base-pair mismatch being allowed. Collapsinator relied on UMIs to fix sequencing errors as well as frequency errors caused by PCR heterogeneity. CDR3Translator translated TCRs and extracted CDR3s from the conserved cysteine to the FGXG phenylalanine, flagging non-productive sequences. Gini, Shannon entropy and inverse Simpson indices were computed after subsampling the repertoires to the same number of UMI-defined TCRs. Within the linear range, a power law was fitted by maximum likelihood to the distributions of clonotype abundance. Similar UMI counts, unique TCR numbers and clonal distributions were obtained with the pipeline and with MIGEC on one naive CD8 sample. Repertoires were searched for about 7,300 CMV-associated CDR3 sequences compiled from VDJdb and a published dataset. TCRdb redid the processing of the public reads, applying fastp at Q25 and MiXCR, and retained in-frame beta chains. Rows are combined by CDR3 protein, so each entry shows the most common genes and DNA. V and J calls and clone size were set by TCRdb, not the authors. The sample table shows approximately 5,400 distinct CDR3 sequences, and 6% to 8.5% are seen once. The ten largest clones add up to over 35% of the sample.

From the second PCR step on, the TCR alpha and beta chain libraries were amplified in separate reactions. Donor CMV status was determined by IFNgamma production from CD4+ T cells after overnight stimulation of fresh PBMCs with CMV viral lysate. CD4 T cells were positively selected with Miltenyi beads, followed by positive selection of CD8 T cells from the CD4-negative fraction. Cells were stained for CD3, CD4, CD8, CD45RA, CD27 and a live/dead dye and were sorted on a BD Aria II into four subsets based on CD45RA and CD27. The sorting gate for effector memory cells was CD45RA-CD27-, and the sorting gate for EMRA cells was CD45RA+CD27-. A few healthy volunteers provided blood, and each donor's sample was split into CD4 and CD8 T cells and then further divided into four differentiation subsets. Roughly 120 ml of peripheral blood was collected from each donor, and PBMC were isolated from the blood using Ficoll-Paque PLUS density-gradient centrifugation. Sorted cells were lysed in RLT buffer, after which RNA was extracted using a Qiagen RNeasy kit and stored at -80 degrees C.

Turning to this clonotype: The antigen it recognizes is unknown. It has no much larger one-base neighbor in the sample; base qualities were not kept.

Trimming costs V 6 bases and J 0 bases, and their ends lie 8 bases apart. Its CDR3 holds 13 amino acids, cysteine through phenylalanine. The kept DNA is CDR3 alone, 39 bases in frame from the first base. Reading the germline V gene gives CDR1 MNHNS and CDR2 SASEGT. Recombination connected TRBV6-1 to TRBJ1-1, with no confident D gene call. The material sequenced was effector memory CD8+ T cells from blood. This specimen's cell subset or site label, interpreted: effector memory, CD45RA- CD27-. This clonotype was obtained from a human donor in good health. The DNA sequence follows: TGTGCCAGCAGCCCATCAATGAACACTGAAGCTTTCTTT. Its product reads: CASSPSMNTEAFF.